This T cell receptor (beta chain) stems from a study of T cells after posttransplantation cyclophosphamide. Study findings and constraints: Donor-recipient repertoire similarity was low at 1-2 months, rising over year one. Recipient CMV seropositivity and CMV reactivation strongly tracked TRB clonality. Tissue-infiltrating T cells from skin or gut overlapped little with blood T cells.

The method was immunoSEQ multiplex PCR; TCRdb's version includes in-frame clones alone and lacks a portion of them. The sample includes over 8,500 clones, more than 80% seen only once; the top ten take about 4.9%. Treatment was busulfan-fludarabine conditioning, a marrow graft, and cyclophosphamide on days +3 and +4. On this clone: Its antigen is not known.

The J segment lost 6 bases and the V segment lost 0 bases, leaving 2 bases of the junction unmatched. Germline V CDR1 and CDR2: SGHTA, FQGNSA. There are 14 residues in the CDR3. The J gene is TRBJ2-1, the V gene TRBV7-2, with TRBD2 matching 7 bases. The source of this sequence is a female patient aged 50-59 years who received an allogeneic stem cell transplant from a related donor, was CMV-positive, and had no GVHD. These T cells may partly come from the graft donor. Sequencing used PBMCs, obtained after allogeneic stem cell transplant with posttransplant cyclophosphamide. In nucleotides, the CDR3 is TGTGCCAGCAGCTTAGCGGGGGGGTTCAATGAGCAGTTCTTC. Translation: CASSLAGGFNEQFF.